Shown below are 21 T cell receptor beta chains from a single sample sequenced in a study of T cells in Graves' hyperthyroidism and ophthalmopathy. RNA transcripts served as the template for amplifying TCR beta CDR3 regions. The HTBI primer set served for first-round RT-PCR of the TCR CDR3. A single record per CDR3 protein comes from TCRdb applying MiXCR to the multiplex PCR reads. The sample carries some 740,000 distinct CDR3 sequences, approximately 15% recorded once. Sequencing used blood. The receptor set was obtained from a woman between 18 and 30 years old with Graves' hyperthyroidism.

The chain has TRBV10-3 and TRBJ2-1, with 7 bases lining up with TRBD2. This CDR3 region has 13 residues. Germline V CDR1 and CDR2: ENHRY, SYGVKD. V lost 8 bases, J lost 2 bases, and 3 bases stayed unmatched. For the CDR3, the DNA is TGTGCCATCGCGGGAGCCACCTACAATGAGCAGTTCTTC. It encodes CAIAGATYNEQFF.

This clonotype came up a few times. The chain links TRBV27 to TRBJ2-7; 8 bases are shared with TRBD1. In germline, CDR1 is MNHEY, CDR2 SMNVEV (reference sequence). J was trimmed by 5 bases and V by 4 bases; bases with no gene match: 7. The CDR3 is 14 amino acids. The CDR3 DNA is TGTGCCAGCAGTTATGGACAGGGACTCGACGAGCAGTACTTC. As protein: CASSYGQGLDEQYF.

This clonotype has at least ten counts. This rearrangement joins TRBV6-2 or TRBV6-3 to TRBJ2-7; tentative D call: TRBD2 (5 bases). V was clipped by 2 bases and J by 2 bases, with 10 bases between them. Germline assignment: CDR1 MNHEY and CDR2 SVGEGT. CDR3 length: 14 amino acids. CDR3 in DNA: TGTGCCAGCAGTTACACAGACGGGGCCTACGAGCAGTACTTC. Translation: CASSYTDGAYEQYF.

This chain uses TRBV9 with TRBJ2-7, with TRBD2 matching 12 bases. The CDR3 is 14 amino acids. The germline V gene encodes CDR1 SGDLS and CDR2 YYNGEE. The V segment lost 3 bases and the J segment 7 bases; nucleotides outside the gene matches: 5. In DNA form, the CDR3 reads TGTGCCAGCAGCGCGGGACTAGCGGGCGGAGAGCAGTACTTC. Protein product: CASSAGLAGGEQYF. Full variable domain (rest looked up from reference TRBV9 and TRBJ2-7): DSGVTQTPKHLITATGQRVTLRCSPRSGDLSVYWYQQSLDQGLQFLIQYYNGEERAKGNILERFSAQQFPDLHSELNLSSLELGDSALYFCASSAGLAGGEQYFGPGTRLTVT.

At least ten counts were recorded for this clonotype. This chain links TRBV28 with TRBJ1-1; tentatively, D is TRBD1 (6 bases). Germline V gene data show CDR1 as MDHEN and CDR2 as SYDVKM. V was cut by 6 bases and J by 3 bases, with 11 bases left in between. The CDR3 consists of 13 residues. The CDR3 reads CASRRTAYTEAFF. The CDR3 DNA sequence: TGTGCCAGCAGAAGGACAGCTTACACTGAAGCTTTCTTT.

Ten or more counts support this clonotype. CDR3 nucleotide sequence: TGCAGTGCTAGAGGGACAGCGAACACCGGGGAGCTGTTTTTT. It yields the protein CSARGTANTGELFF. The genes are TRBV20-1 and TRBJ2-2; tentatively, D is TRBD1 (6 bases). Germline CDR1 and CDR2: DFQATT and SNEGSKA (reference sequence). This CDR3 is 14 amino acids long. V lost 1 base and J lost 0, with 6 bases in between.

This clonotype was seen repeatedly, ten times or more. The gene calls are TRBV6-6 and TRBJ1-2, with D perhaps TRBD1 (5 bases). Trimming cost V 2 bases and J 5 bases, with 18 bases left between them. CDR1 is MNHNY, CDR2 SVGAGI, per germline (reference sequence). This CDR3 contains 16 residues. The CDR3 DNA sequence: TGTGCCAGCAGTTACACCCGATCAGGGTCGAGATATGGCTACACCTTC. Its protein is CASSYTRSGSRYGYTF.

This clonotype was seen a handful of times. The J gene is TRBJ2-1, the V gene TRBV2, with TRBD2 as a possible D gene (5 bases). Trimming shortened V by 1 base and J by 0 bases, and 7 bases separated the two germline ends. The CDR3 contains 15 residues. Germline V gene data show CDR1 as SNHLY and CDR2 as FYNNEI. Written as DNA, the CDR3 is TGTGCCAGCAGTGAAGTTCGGGGCTCCTACAATGAGCAGTTCTTC. It codes for CASSEVRGSYNEQFF.

This clonotype was counted ten times or more. The V call is TRBV12-3 or TRBV12-4, the J call TRBJ1-5, with no clear D. V lost 6 bases and J 0 bases, leaving 6 bases between the germline ends. This CDR3 has 13 amino acids. CDR3 sequence: CASSWNSNQPQHF. The CDR3 nucleotides read TGTGCCAGCAGCTGGAATAGCAATCAGCCCCAGCATTTT.

In this sample, this clonotype turned up many times. The CDR3 sequence: CASQEANGYTF. The DNA for the CDR3 is TGTGCCAGCCAAGAGGCTAATGGCTACACCTTC. The chain links TRBV2 to TRBJ1-2; D gene ambiguous. The CDR3 is 11 amino acids. V lost 8 bases and J 6 bases, leaving 10 bases between the germline ends. From germline, CDR1 is SNHLY and CDR2 FYNNEI.

The rearrangement links TRBV7-9 to TRBJ1-1; D remains unclear. CDR1 is SEHNR, CDR2 FQNEAQ, per germline (reference sequence). The CDR3 contains 12 residues. V gave up 5 bases and J gave up 6 bases, with 10 bases separating them. The CDR3 protein is CASSRLASEAFF. The DNA for the CDR3 is TGTGCCAGCAGCCGTCTCGCATCTGAAGCTTTCTTT.

V gene TRBV6-2 or TRBV6-3 combines with J gene TRBJ1-2, with TRBD1 identical over 10 bases. The CDR3 consists of 17 residues. The germline V gene has CDR1 MNHEY and CDR2 SVGEGT. The V segment lost 6 bases and the J segment 3 bases; nucleotides outside the gene matches: 13. The CDR3 nucleotides read TGTGCCAGCAGCCCGGGGACAGGGGAGCGGTATTACTATGGCTACACCTTC. Amino acid sequence: CASSPGTGERYYYGYTF.

The V gene is TRBV7-9, the J gene TRBJ1-2, with unresolved D. This CDR3 is 14 amino acids long. Per the germline V gene, CDR1 is SEHNR and CDR2 is FQNEAQ (reference sequence). Trimming shortened V by 1 base and J by 6 bases, and 12 bases separated the two germline ends. CDR3 protein: CASSLGQDSDGYTF. CDR3 nucleotides: TGTGCCAGCAGCTTAGGCCAGGACTCTGATGGCTACACCTTC.

In its sample, this clonotype was seen a few times. A read error may be the cause here, since a much bigger clone is one base away. CDR3 bases: TGTGCCAGCAGTTCGGGGGGGCCCTCCTCACCCCTCCACTTT. Amino acid sequence: CASSSGGPSSPLHF. The V call is TRBV7-8, the J call TRBJ1-6; D is perhaps TRBD1 (6 bases). Trimming took off 6 bases at V and 10 bases at J, with 16 bases between the two ends. The germline CDR1 and CDR2 sequences are SGHVS and FQNEAQ. This CDR3 spans 14 amino acids. Filled out from reference TRBV7-8 and TRBJ1-6, the complete variable domain reads GAGVSQSPRYKVAKRGQDVALRCDPISGHVSLFWYQQALGQGPEFLTYFQNEAQLDKSGLPSDRFFAERPEGSVSTLKIQRTQQEDSAVYLCASSSGGPSSPLHFGNGTRLTVT.

This clonotype was counted between two and nine times. The chain combines TRBV14 with TRBJ2-1; the D is unclear. V dropped 3 bases and J dropped 5 bases, with 5 bases sitting between them. The germline V gene has CDR1 SGHDN and CDR2 FVKESK. This CDR3 has 12 amino acids. CDR3 residues: CASSQYNNEQFF. The CDR3 bases are TGTGCCAGCAGCCAGTATAACAATGAGCAGTTCTTC.

This clonotype has ten or more counts. DNA for the CDR3: TGTGCCAGCAGCCCAAGGCCGGGGGCGGATACGCAGTATTTT. Translated, it gives CASSPRPGADTQYF. The V and J genes are TRBV7-3 and TRBJ2-3, with D perhaps given as TRBD1 or TRBD2 (6 bases each). This CDR3 is 14 amino acids long. Germline V gene sequence: CDR1 SGHTA, CDR2 FQGTGA. The V gene lost 5 bases and the J gene lost 6 bases, with 15 bases spanning the gap.

The chain recombines TRBV3-1 with TRBJ1-1; D is perhaps TRBD1 (5 bases). There are 14 residues in the CDR3. V lost 6 bases to trimming and J lost 4 bases, with 15 bases between them. Looked up from germline, CDR1 is LGHDT and CDR2 is YNNKEL (reference sequence). As DNA, the CDR3 is TGTGCCAGCAGTTTCGGCTTTCAGGGCACTGAAGCTTTCTTT. Its protein is CASSFGFQGTEAFF.

This clonotype was counted at least ten times. The chain uses TRBV7-2 and TRBJ2-1; the match to TRBD2 covers 9 bases. V trimming: 5 bases; J trimming: 5 bases; junction bases outside the gene matches: 7. CDR1 is SGHTA and CDR2 is FQGNSA in the germline V gene. The CDR3 contains 15 residues. DNA for the CDR3: TGTGCCAGCAGCCAATGGACTAGCGCCAACAATGAGCAGTTCTTC. Its translation is CASSQWTSANNEQFF.

The V gene is TRBV27, the J gene TRBJ2-7; either TRBD1 or TRBD2 may fit D (5 bases each). Trimming removed 5 bases from V and 7 bases from J, with 18 bases in between. The CDR3 consists of 14 residues. CDR1 MNHEY and CDR2 SMNVEV come from the germline V gene (reference sequence). This chain's CDR3 is CASSRGNDRKEQYF. CDR3 sequence (DNA): TGTGCCAGCAGTCGGGGTAACGACAGAAAGGAGCAGTACTTC.

This clonotype has a count of ten or more. The chain combines TRBV3-1 with TRBJ2-7; 8 nucleotides line up with TRBD1. The V gene's germline CDR1 is LGHDT and CDR2 YNNKEL (reference sequence). V lost 7 bases to trimming and J lost 2 bases; unmatched junction nucleotides: 7. The CDR3 is made up of 14 amino acids. The CDR3 is CASNPQGAAYEQYF. The DNA for the CDR3 is TGTGCCAGCAACCCGCAGGGGGCAGCCTACGAGCAGTACTTC.

This clonotype was counted ten times or more. The V call is TRBV29-1, the J call TRBJ2-3; D is ambiguous. Germline-derived CDR1 and CDR2 are SQVTM and ANQGSEA. Trimming removed 4 bases from V and 2 bases from J, with 1 base in between. The CDR3 is made up of 10 amino acids. Here the CDR3 reads CSVVTDTQYF. CDR3 DNA sequence: TGCAGCGTTGTCACAGATACGCAGTATTTT.